The clone carrying this TCR beta chain was counted ten times or more. Its antigen is unknown. The data stem from a study of blood T cells in healthy people across ages. The second PCR ran roughly 6 to 11 cycles with a sample-barcoded 5' primer and J-beta primers. TCRdb analysed the 5' RACE reads with MiXCR anew, one entry per CDR3 protein. The sample shows hundreds of thousands of distinct CDR3 sequences, about 30% of them seen only once. CDR1 is DFQATT, CDR2 SNEGSKA, per germline (reference sequence). The V end was cut by 4 bases, the J end by 4 bases, with 16 bases between. CDR3 size: 14 residues. Study-wide findings and caveats: Estimates of total diversity, which came from one million sequenced T cells, were considered to be underestimates. There were more naive CD4+ cells and higher diversity in long-lived donors than in aged donors. The recorded TCR beta diversity per million T cells decreased in a roughly linear manner with age.

Healthy Russian Caucasian donors spanned ages about 6 to 100 years. The sample consisted of blood. This receptor was taken from a woman of 80 years or more in good health. This chain links TRBV20-1 with TRBJ1-2; maybe TRBD1 (6 bases). Here the CDR3 reads CSATPPGGGYGYTF. The CDR3 nucleotides read TGCAGTGCTACTCCCCCGGGGGGCGGCTATGGCTACACCTTC.